This T cell receptor (beta chain) was obtained from a study of CXCR3-negative and CXCR3-positive naive CD8 T cells. Germline values: CDR1 SNHLY, CDR2 FYNNEI. This CDR3 has 15 residues. The authors prepared UMI-labeled TRB cDNA libraries by 5' RACE. TCRdb re-called the 5' RACE reads; one entry per CDR3 protein, DNA not given. This sample's table reports about 150,000 distinct CDR3 sequences. A remark on this clonotype: The antigen is undetermined.

Study-wide findings and caveats: The study found more hydrophobic TRB CDR3s in CXCR3-positive naive cells than in CXCR3-negative naive cells. Both naive subsets had comparably high diversity; memory CD8+ cells much lower.

The specimen sequenced was naive CXCR3+ CD8+ T cells from blood. Sample subset: CD45RO-CCR7+CD27+CD95- naive CD8+ T cells expressing CXCR3 (TNR3+). The receptor's source is a human donor in good health. Some clones in this sample may be carry-over from other donors' samples. The chain uses TRBV2 and TRBJ2-1; TCRdb reports TRBD2, a call that lacks DNA to check it against. The chain's CDR3 is CASRSGTSGNYEQFF. Combining the CDR3 with reference TRBV2 and TRBJ2-1 gives the whole variable domain EPEVTQTPSHQVTQMGQEVILRCVPISNHLYFYWYRQILGQKVEFLVSFYNNEISEKSEIFDDQFSVERPDGSNFTLKIRSTKLEDSAMYFCASRSGTSGNYEQFFGPGTRLTVL.